Listed below are T cell receptor beta chains from one sample, sequenced in a study of blood T cell repertoires in COVID-19. The protocol was immunoSEQ multiplex PCR, while the TCRdb copy is restricted to in-frame clones and leaves out a portion. The sample yields 100,000 or so clones, roughly 88% seen once. Sequencing was carried out using peripheral blood. The receptors were sampled from a man aged 55 to 70 with acute or convalescent COVID-19. Each CDR3 is given with its conserved first and last residue. D genes are given only for firm matches. A clone size is listed for some rows: how often the clone was seen (once, few, many), or a class if it is expanded.

CDR3 protein: CASSAIRTAQETQYF; CDR3 DNA: TGTGCCAGCAGCGCTATACGGACAGCCCAAGAGACCCAGTACTTC; clone size: NA; V gene: TRBV2; D gene: NA; J gene: TRBJ2-5; CDR3 length: 15
CDR3 protein: CASSQTGTGYPYEQYF; CDR3 DNA: TGTGCCAGCAGCCAAACCGGGACAGGGTATCCCTACGAGCAGTACTTC; clone size: NA; V gene: TRBV3-1/TRBV3-2; D gene: TRBD1; J gene: TRBJ2-7; CDR3 length: 16
CDR3 protein: CASSLGPGGGTEAFF; CDR3 DNA: TGCGCCAGCAGCTTGGGGCCCGGGGGTGGCACTGAAGCTTTCTTT; clone size: NA; V gene: TRBV5-1; D gene: NA; J gene: TRBJ1-1; CDR3 length: 15
CDR3 protein: CASSLWGGRTATYEQYF; CDR3 DNA: TGCGCCAGCAGTTTGTGGGGGGGACGGACAGCTACCTACGAGCAGTACTTC; clone size: NA; V gene: TRBV5-1; D gene: NA; J gene: TRBJ2-7; CDR3 length: 17
CDR3 protein: CASSPAVANTGELFF; CDR3 DNA: TGTGCCAGCAGCCCAGCGGTCGCTAACACCGGGGAGCTGTTTTTT; clone size: once; V gene: TRBV7-3; D gene: NA; J gene: TRBJ2-2; CDR3 length: 15
CDR3 protein: CATSSPEGYEQYF; CDR3 DNA: TGTGCCACCAGCAGTCCAGAGGGCTACGAGCAGTACTTC; clone size: NA; V gene: TRBV15; D gene: NA; J gene: TRBJ2-7; CDR3 length: 13
CDR3 protein: CAWKAAGPNNSPLHF; CDR3 DNA: TGTGCCTGGAAGGCGGCAGGGCCTAATAATTCACCCCTCCACTTT; clone size: few; V gene: TRBV30; D gene: NA; J gene: TRBJ1-6; CDR3 length: 15
CDR3 protein: CASSKGAGSTNEKLFF; CDR3 DNA: TGTGCCAGCAGTAAAGGGGCAGGATCAACTAATGAAAAACTGTTTTTT; clone size: NA; V gene: TRBV27; D gene: NA; J gene: TRBJ1-4; CDR3 length: 16
CDR3 protein: CASSEERGGLGETQYF; CDR3 DNA: TGTGCCAGCAGTGAGGAGCGGGGGGGCCTTGGTGAGACCCAGTACTTC; clone size: NA; V gene: TRBV6-1; D gene: TRBD2; J gene: TRBJ2-5; CDR3 length: 16
CDR3 protein: CASSQVISGNSPLHF; CDR3 DNA: TGTGCCAGCAGCCAAGTTATTAGCGGCAATTCACCCCTCCACTTT; clone size: NA; V gene: TRBV3-1/TRBV3-2; D gene: NA; J gene: TRBJ1-6; CDR3 length: 15
CDR3 protein: CASSALGGGNQPQHF; CDR3 DNA: TGTGCCAGTAGTGCCCTAGGGGGGGGCAATCAGCCCCAGCATTTT; clone size: NA; V gene: TRBV19; D gene: NA; J gene: TRBJ1-5; CDR3 length: 15
CDR3 protein: CASSSPGLRGNTIYF; CDR3 DNA: TGTGCCAGCAGCTCGCCGGGGTTACGTGGAAACACCATATATTTT; clone size: NA; V gene: TRBV7-2; D gene: NA; J gene: TRBJ1-3; CDR3 length: 15
CDR3 protein: CASSVGASGRAKFETQYF; CDR3 DNA: TGTGCCAGCAGCGTAGGGGCTAGCGGGAGGGCTAAGTTTGAGACCCAGTACTTC; clone size: NA; V gene: TRBV9; D gene: TRBD2; J gene: TRBJ2-5; CDR3 length: 18
CDR3 protein: CATRLGSGGSYYGYTF; CDR3 DNA: TGTGCCACCAGATTAGGGTCAGGGGGCAGTTACTATGGCTACACCTTC; clone size: NA; V gene: TRBV15; D gene: TRBD1; J gene: TRBJ1-2; CDR3 length: 16
CDR3 protein: CARRTGTNENIQYF; CDR3 DNA: TGTGCCAGAAGAACCGGGACTAACGAAAACATTCAGTACTTC; clone size: NA; V gene: TRBV5-3; D gene: TRBD2; J gene: TRBJ2-4; CDR3 length: 14
CDR3 protein: CAISESASGGALFF; CDR3 DNA: TGTGCCATCAGTGAGTCGGCTAGCGGGGGGGCCCTTTTCTTC; clone size: once; V gene: TRBV10-3; D gene: TRBD2; J gene: TRBJ2-4; CDR3 length: 14
CDR3 protein: CASSLAGGSINEQYF; CDR3 DNA: TGCGCCAGCAGCTTGGCCGGCGGGAGTATCAACGAGCAGTACTTC; clone size: NA; V gene: TRBV5-1; D gene: TRBD2; J gene: TRBJ2-7; CDR3 length: 15
CDR3 protein: CASSVDRGEQYF; CDR3 DNA: TGTGCCAGCAGCGTCGATCGGGGCGAGCAGTACTTC; clone size: NA; V gene: TRBV9; D gene: NA; J gene: TRBJ2-7; CDR3 length: 12
CDR3 protein: CSASGTGTSGGRGEQYF; CDR3 DNA: TGCAGTGCTAGTGGAACCGGGACTAGCGGGGGACGCGGCGAGCAGTACTTC; clone size: NA; V gene: TRBV20-1; D gene: TRBD2; J gene: TRBJ2-7; CDR3 length: 17
CDR3 protein: CASRGGQGEAFF; CDR3 DNA: TGCGCCAGCAGGGGGGGACAGGGCGAAGCTTTCTTT; clone size: NA; V gene: TRBV5-1; D gene: TRBD1; J gene: TRBJ1-1; CDR3 length: 12
CDR3 protein: CASSLGQGGGYTF; CDR3 DNA: TGTGCCAGCAGTTTAGGACAGGGGGGTGGCTACACCTTC; clone size: NA; V gene: TRBV27; D gene: TRBD1; J gene: TRBJ1-2; CDR3 length: 13
CDR3 protein: CASNSGTNPTGELFF; CDR3 DNA: TGTGCCAGCAACTCCGGGACTAACCCCACCGGGGAGCTGTTTTTT; clone size: NA; V gene: TRBV5-4; D gene: TRBD2; J gene: TRBJ2-2; CDR3 length: 15
CDR3 protein: CASTRDRDFSGELFF; CDR3 DNA: TGTGCCAGCACCCGGGACAGGGATTTTTCCGGGGAGCTGTTTTTT; clone size: NA; V gene: TRBV6-5; D gene: TRBD1; J gene: TRBJ2-2; CDR3 length: 15
CDR3 protein: CASSLGMRGVGTQTYEQYF; CDR3 DNA: TGCGCCAGCAGCTTAGGGATGAGGGGTGTTGGGACACAGACCTACGAGCAGTACTTC; clone size: NA; V gene: TRBV5-1; D gene: NA; J gene: TRBJ2-7; CDR3 length: 19
CDR3 protein: CASSPWTSENEQFF; CDR3 DNA: TGCGCCAGCAGCCCGTGGACTAGCGAAAATGAGCAGTTCTTC; clone size: NA; V gene: TRBV4-1; D gene: TRBD2; J gene: TRBJ2-1; CDR3 length: 14
CDR3 protein: CASSSSYEQYF; CDR3 DNA: TGTGCCAGCAGCTCATCCTACGAGCAGTACTTC; clone size: NA; V gene: TRBV5-5; D gene: NA; J gene: TRBJ2-7; CDR3 length: 11
CDR3 protein: CASSYLGGPDSPLHF; CDR3 DNA: TGTGCCAGCAGTTACTTGGGGGGGCCCGATTCACCCCTCCACTTT; clone size: NA; V gene: TRBV6-5; D gene: NA; J gene: TRBJ1-6; CDR3 length: 15
CDR3 protein: CASSGRVANSPLHF; CDR3 DNA: TGTGCCAGCAGCGGGAGGGTTGCAAATTCACCCCTCCACTTT; clone size: NA; V gene: TRBV9; D gene: NA; J gene: TRBJ1-6; CDR3 length: 14
CDR3 protein: CASSPHEVNTGELFF; CDR3 DNA: TGCGCCAGCAGCCCCCACGAGGTGAACACCGGGGAGCTGTTTTTT; clone size: NA; V gene: TRBV4-1; D gene: NA; J gene: TRBJ2-2; CDR3 length: 15
CDR3 protein: CASSPGSTDTQYF; CDR3 DNA: TGTGCCAGCAGCCCGGGTAGCACAGATACGCAGTATTTT; clone size: NA; V gene: TRBV7-9; D gene: NA; J gene: TRBJ2-3; CDR3 length: 13
CDR3 protein: CASSLGSSYNSPLHF; CDR3 DNA: TGCGCCAGCAGCTTGGGGAGCTCCTATAATTCACCCCTCCACTTT; clone size: NA; V gene: TRBV5-1; D gene: NA; J gene: TRBJ1-6; CDR3 length: 15
CDR3 protein: CASSSRRGYEDNEQFF; CDR3 DNA: TGCGCCAGCAGCTCACGGCGGGGTTATGAAGACAATGAGCAGTTCTTC; clone size: NA; V gene: TRBV5-1; D gene: NA; J gene: TRBJ2-1; CDR3 length: 16
CDR3 protein: CASSLRIREGNQPQHF; CDR3 DNA: TGTGCCAGCAGCTTGCGCATCAGGGAAGGCAATCAGCCCCAGCATTTT; clone size: NA; V gene: TRBV5-6; D gene: NA; J gene: TRBJ1-5; CDR3 length: 16
CDR3 protein: CASSLGGVNQPQHF; CDR3 DNA: TGTGCCAGCAGTTTAGGAGGGGTCAATCAGCCCCAGCATTTT; clone size: NA; V gene: TRBV28; D gene: NA; J gene: TRBJ1-5; CDR3 length: 14
CDR3 protein: CATSPGGANVLTF; CDR3 DNA: TGCGCCACTTCTCCAGGGGGGGCCAACGTCCTGACTTTC; clone size: NA; V gene: TRBV10-1; D gene: NA; J gene: TRBJ2-6; CDR3 length: 13
CDR3 protein: CSVEDPTGGSYEQYF; CDR3 DNA: TGCAGCGTTGAAGACCCCACAGGGGGATCCTACGAGCAGTACTTC; clone size: NA; V gene: TRBV29-1; D gene: TRBD1; J gene: TRBJ2-7; CDR3 length: 15
CDR3 protein: CASSATGCGLNTEAFF; CDR3 DNA: TGTGCCAGCAGCGCCACGGGGTGCGGGCTGAACACTGAAGCTTTCTTT; clone size: NA; V gene: TRBV21-1; D gene: NA; J gene: TRBJ1-1; CDR3 length: 16
CDR3 protein: CASRPGQRSSYNEQFF; CDR3 DNA: TGTGCCAGCCGACCGGGACAACGGAGCTCCTACAATGAGCAGTTCTTC; clone size: NA; V gene: TRBV5-6; D gene: NA; J gene: TRBJ2-1; CDR3 length: 16
CDR3 protein: CATSDFTGDTQYF; CDR3 DNA: TGTGCCACCAGTGATTTCACCGGAGATACGCAGTATTTT; clone size: NA; V gene: TRBV24-1; D gene: NA; J gene: TRBJ2-3; CDR3 length: 13
CDR3 protein: CASSQYGREQETQYF; CDR3 DNA: TGTGCCAGCAGCCAGTACGGGAGGGAGCAAGAGACCCAGTACTTC; clone size: NA; V gene: TRBV3-1/TRBV3-2; D gene: TRBD2; J gene: TRBJ2-5; CDR3 length: 15
CDR3 protein: CASSLRRDSQYF; CDR3 DNA: TGTGCCAGCAGCTTGCGTCGGGACAGTCAGTACTTC; clone size: NA; V gene: TRBV5-6; D gene: TRBD1; J gene: TRBJ2-4; CDR3 length: 12
CDR3 protein: CASSPGQAYGYTF; CDR3 DNA: TGTGCCAGCAGCCCGGGACAGGCATATGGCTACACCTTC; clone size: NA; V gene: TRBV11-2; D gene: TRBD1; J gene: TRBJ1-2; CDR3 length: 13
CDR3 protein: CASSIPTGTGFSEQYF; CDR3 DNA: TGTGCCAGTAGTATACCCACCGGGACAGGATTCTCCGAGCAGTACTTC; clone size: NA; V gene: TRBV19; D gene: TRBD1; J gene: TRBJ2-7; CDR3 length: 16
CDR3 protein: CARLVGQYF; CDR3 DNA: TGTGCCAGACTAGTCGGGCAGTACTTC; clone size: NA; V gene: TRBV5-4; D gene: NA; J gene: TRBJ2-7; CDR3 length: 9
CDR3 protein: CASSLTGVGSTEAFF; CDR3 DNA: TGTGCCAGCAGCCTGACAGGGGTGGGGAGCACTGAAGCTTTCTTT; clone size: NA; V gene: TRBV7-6; D gene: TRBD1; J gene: TRBJ1-1; CDR3 length: 15
CDR3 protein: CASRKQGPGYEQYF; CDR3 DNA: TGTGCCAGCAGGAAACAGGGTCCGGGCTACGAGCAGTACTTC; clone size: NA; V gene: TRBV7-3; D gene: NA; J gene: TRBJ2-7; CDR3 length: 14
CDR3 protein: CSATTGREQYF; CDR3 DNA: TGCAGTGCTACCACGGGGAGGGAGCAGTACTTC; clone size: NA; V gene: TRBV20-1; D gene: NA; J gene: TRBJ2-7; CDR3 length: 11
CDR3 protein: CATSDQSGGALETQYF; CDR3 DNA: TGTGCCACCAGTGATCAAAGCGGGGGGGCCTTGGAGACCCAGTACTTC; clone size: NA; V gene: TRBV24-1; D gene: TRBD2; J gene: TRBJ2-5; CDR3 length: 16
CDR3 protein: CASSLGGTGIAYEQYF; CDR3 DNA: TGTGCCAGCAGTTTGGGCGGGACAGGGATCGCCTACGAGCAGTACTTC; clone size: once; V gene: TRBV27; D gene: TRBD1; J gene: TRBJ2-7; CDR3 length: 16
CDR3 protein: CASSIPLANEQFF; CDR3 DNA: TGTGCCAGTAGTATTCCTCTAGCTAATGAGCAGTTCTTC; clone size: NA; V gene: TRBV19; D gene: NA; J gene: TRBJ2-1; CDR3 length: 13
CDR3 protein: CASSSKRTGGPYEQYF; CDR3 DNA: TGTGCCAGCAGCTCCAAGCGGACAGGGGGCCCCTACGAGCAGTACTTC; clone size: NA; V gene: TRBV7-7; D gene: TRBD1; J gene: TRBJ2-7; CDR3 length: 16
CDR3 protein: CASSSSGGPYEQYF; CDR3 DNA: TGTGCCAGCAGCTCCAGCGGGGGCCCCTACGAGCAGTACTTC; clone size: NA; V gene: TRBV7-8; D gene: TRBD2; J gene: TRBJ2-7; CDR3 length: 14
CDR3 protein: CASSYTSGGAYEQYF; CDR3 DNA: TGCGCCAGCAGCTATACTAGCGGGGGGGCCTACGAGCAGTACTTC; clone size: NA; V gene: TRBV5-1; D gene: TRBD2; J gene: TRBJ2-7; CDR3 length: 15
CDR3 protein: CASSQDGREPYEQYF; CDR3 DNA: TGCGCCAGCAGCCAAGATGGGAGGGAGCCCTACGAGCAGTACTTC; clone size: few; V gene: TRBV4-1; D gene: TRBD2; J gene: TRBJ2-7; CDR3 length: 15
CDR3 protein: CASSIGLTDTQYF; CDR3 DNA: TGTGCCAGTAGTATAGGGCTCACAGATACGCAGTATTTT; clone size: once; V gene: TRBV19; D gene: NA; J gene: TRBJ2-3; CDR3 length: 13
CDR3 protein: CASSWGANTGELFF; CDR3 DNA: TGTGCCAGCAGCTGGGGGGCGAACACCGGGGAGCTGTTTTTT; clone size: NA; V gene: TRBV5-6; D gene: NA; J gene: TRBJ2-2; CDR3 length: 14
CDR3 protein: CASSLGTGGGNQPQHF; CDR3 DNA: TGTGCCAGCAGCTTAGGGACAGGGGGCGGCAATCAGCCCCAGCATTTT; clone size: NA; V gene: TRBV11-1; D gene: TRBD1; J gene: TRBJ1-5; CDR3 length: 16
CDR3 protein: CASSSRGEQYF; CDR3 DNA: TGTGCCAGCAGTTCCAGGGGAGAGCAGTACTTC; clone size: NA; V gene: TRBV12-3/TRBV12-4; D gene: NA; J gene: TRBJ2-7; CDR3 length: 11
CDR3 protein: CASSFGGNYEQYF; CDR3 DNA: TGTGCCAGCAGTTTTGGAGGGAACTACGAGCAGTACTTC; clone size: few; V gene: TRBV27; D gene: NA; J gene: TRBJ2-7; CDR3 length: 13
CDR3 protein: CASSLGLQTDTQYF; CDR3 DNA: TGTGCCAGCAGCTTAGGACTTCAGACAGATACGCAGTATTTT; clone size: once; V gene: TRBV7-2; D gene: NA; J gene: TRBJ2-3; CDR3 length: 14